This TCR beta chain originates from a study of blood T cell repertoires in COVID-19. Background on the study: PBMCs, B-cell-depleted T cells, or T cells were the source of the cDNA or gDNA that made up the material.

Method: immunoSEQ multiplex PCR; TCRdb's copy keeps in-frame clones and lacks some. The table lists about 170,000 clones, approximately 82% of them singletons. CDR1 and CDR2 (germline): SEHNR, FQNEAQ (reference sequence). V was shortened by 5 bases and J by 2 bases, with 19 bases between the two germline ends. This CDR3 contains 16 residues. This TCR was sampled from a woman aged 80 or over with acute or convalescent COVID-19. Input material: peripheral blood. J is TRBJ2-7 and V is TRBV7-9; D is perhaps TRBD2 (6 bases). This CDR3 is CASSPSRGLATYEQYF. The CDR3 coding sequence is TGTGCCAGCAGCCCTTCTCGAGGGCTAGCGACCTACGAGCAGTACTTC.